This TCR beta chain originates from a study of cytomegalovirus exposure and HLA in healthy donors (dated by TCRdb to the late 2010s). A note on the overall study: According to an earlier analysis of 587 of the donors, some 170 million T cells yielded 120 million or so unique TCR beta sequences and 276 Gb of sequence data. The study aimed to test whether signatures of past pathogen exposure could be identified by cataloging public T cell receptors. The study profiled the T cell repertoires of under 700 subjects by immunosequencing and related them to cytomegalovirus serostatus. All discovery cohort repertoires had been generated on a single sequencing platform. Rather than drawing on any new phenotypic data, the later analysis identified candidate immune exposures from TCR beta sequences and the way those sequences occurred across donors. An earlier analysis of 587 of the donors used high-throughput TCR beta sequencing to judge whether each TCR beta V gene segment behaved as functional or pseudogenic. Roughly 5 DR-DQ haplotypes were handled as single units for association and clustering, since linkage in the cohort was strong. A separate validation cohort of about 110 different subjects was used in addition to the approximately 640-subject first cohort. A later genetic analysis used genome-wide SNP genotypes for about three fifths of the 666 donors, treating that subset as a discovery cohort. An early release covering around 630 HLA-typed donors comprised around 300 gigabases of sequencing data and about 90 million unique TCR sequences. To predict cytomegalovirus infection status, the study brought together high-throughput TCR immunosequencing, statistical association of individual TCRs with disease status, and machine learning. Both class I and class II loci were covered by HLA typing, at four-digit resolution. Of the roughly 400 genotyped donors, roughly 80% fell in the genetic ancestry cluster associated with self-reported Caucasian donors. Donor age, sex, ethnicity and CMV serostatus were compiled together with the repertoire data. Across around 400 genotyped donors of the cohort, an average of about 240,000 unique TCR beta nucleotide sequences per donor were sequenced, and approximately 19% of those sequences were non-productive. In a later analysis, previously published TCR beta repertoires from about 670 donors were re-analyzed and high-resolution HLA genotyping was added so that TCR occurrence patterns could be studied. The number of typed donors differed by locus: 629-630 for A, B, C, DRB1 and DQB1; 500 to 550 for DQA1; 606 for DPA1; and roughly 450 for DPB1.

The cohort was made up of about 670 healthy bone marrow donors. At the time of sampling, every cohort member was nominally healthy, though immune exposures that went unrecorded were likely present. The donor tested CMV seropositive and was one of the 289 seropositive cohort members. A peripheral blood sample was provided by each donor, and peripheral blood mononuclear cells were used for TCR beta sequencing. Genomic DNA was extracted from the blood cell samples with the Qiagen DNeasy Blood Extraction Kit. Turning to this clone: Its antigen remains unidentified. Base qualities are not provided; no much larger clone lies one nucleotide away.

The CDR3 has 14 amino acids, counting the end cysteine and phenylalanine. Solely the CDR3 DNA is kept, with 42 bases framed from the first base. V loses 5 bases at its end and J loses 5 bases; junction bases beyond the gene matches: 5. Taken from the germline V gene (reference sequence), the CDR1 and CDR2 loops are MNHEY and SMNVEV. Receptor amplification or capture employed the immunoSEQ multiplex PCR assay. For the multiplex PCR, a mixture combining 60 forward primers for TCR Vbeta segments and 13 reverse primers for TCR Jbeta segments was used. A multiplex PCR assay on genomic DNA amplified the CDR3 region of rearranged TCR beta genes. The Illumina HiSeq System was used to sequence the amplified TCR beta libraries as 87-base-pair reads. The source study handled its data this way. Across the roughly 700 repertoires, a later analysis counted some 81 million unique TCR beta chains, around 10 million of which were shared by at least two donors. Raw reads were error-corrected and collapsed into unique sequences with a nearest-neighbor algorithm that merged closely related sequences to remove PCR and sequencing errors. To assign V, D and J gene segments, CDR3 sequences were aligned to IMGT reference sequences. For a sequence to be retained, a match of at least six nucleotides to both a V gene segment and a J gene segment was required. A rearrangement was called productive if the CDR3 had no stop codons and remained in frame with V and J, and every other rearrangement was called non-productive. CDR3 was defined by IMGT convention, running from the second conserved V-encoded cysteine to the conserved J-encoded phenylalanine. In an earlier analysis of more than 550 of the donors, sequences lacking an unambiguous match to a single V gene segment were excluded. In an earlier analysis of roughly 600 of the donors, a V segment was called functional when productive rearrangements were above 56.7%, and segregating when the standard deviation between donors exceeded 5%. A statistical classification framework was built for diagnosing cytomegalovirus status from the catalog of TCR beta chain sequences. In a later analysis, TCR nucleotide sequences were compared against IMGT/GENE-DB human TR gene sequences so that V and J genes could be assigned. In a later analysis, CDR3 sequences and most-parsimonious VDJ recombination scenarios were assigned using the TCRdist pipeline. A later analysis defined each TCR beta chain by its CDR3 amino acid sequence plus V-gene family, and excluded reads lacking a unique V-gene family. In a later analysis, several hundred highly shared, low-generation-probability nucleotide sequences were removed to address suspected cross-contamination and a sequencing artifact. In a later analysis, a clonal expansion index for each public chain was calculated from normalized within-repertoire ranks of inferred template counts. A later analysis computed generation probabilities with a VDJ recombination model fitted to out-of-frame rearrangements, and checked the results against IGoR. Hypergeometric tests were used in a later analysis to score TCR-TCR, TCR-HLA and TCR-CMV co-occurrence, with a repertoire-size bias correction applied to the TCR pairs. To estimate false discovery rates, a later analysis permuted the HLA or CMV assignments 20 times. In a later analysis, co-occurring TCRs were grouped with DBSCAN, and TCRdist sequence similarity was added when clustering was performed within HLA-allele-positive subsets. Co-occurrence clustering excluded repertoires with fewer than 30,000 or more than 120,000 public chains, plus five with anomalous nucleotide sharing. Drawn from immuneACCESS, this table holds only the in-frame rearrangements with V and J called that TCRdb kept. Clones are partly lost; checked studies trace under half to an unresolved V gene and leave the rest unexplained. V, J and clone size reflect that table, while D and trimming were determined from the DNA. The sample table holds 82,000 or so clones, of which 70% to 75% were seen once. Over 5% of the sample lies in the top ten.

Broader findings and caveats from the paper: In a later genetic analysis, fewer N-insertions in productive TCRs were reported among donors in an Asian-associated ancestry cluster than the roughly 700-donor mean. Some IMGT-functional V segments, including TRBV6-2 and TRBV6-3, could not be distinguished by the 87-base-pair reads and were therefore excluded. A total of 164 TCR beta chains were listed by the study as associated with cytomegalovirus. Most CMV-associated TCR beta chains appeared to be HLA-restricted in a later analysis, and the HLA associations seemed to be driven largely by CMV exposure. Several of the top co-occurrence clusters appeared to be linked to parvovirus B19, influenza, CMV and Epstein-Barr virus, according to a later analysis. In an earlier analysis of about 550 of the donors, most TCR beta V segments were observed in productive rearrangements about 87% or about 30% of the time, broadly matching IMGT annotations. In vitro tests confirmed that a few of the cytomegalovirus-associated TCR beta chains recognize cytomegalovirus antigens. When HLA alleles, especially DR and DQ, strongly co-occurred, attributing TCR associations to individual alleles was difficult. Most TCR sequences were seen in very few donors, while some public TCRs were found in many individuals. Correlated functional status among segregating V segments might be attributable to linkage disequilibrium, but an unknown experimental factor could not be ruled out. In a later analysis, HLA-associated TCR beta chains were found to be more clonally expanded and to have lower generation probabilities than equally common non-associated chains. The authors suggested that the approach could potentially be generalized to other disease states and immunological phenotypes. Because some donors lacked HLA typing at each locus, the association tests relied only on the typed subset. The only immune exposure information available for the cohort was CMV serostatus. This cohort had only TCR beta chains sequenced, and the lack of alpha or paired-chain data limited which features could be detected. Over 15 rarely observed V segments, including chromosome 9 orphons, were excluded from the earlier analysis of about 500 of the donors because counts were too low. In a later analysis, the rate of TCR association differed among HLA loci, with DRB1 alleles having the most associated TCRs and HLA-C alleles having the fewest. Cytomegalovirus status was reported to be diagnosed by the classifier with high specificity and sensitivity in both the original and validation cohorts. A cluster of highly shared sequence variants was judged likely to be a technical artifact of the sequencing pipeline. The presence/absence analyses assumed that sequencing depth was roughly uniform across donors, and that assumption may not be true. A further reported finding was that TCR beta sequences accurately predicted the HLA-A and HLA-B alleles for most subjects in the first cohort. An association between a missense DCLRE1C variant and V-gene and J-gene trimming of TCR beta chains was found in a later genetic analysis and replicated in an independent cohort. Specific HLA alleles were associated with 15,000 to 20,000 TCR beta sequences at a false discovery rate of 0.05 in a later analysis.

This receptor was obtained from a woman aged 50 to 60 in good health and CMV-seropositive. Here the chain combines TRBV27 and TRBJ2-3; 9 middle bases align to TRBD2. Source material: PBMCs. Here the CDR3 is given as CASSQRLAEDTQYF. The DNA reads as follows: TGTGCCAGCAGTCAGCGACTAGCGGAAGATACGCAGTATTTT.